The present T cell receptor beta chain was sequenced within a study of shared clonotypes between healthy human individuals. The CDR3 loop spans 13 amino acids. Germline CDR1 reads LNHDA; CDR2 reads SQIVND (reference sequence). Trimming removed 5 bases at V and 5 bases at J, with 10 bases between. Sequenced by immunoSEQ multiplex PCR; TCRdb stores in-frame clones only, minus some. The sample includes under 2.5 million clones, just under 95% of them seen just once. Sequencing input: naive CD4+ T cells from PBMCs. Stated subset: CD45RA+ positively selected. This clonotype originated in a man in his late teens or twenties in good health. Some clones in this sample may be carry-over from other donors' samples. This chain uses TRBV19 with TRBJ1-5; a possible D gene is TRBD1 (5 bases). The CDR3 DNA reads as TGTGCCAGTAGTTCGAGGGGTTATCAGCCCCAGCATTTT. Translated, it gives CASSSRGYQPQHF.